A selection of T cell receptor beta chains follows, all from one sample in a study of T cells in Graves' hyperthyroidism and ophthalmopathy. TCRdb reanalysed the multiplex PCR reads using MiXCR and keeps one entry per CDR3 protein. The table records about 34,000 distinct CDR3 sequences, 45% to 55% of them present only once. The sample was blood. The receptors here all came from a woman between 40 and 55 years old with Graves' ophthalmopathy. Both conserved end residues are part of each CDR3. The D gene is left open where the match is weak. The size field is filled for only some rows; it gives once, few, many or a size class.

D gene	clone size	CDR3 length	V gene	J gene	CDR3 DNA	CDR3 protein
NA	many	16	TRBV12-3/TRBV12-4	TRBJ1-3	TGTGCCAGCAGTCCACAGTCCGGGGGGTCTGGAAACACCATATATTTT	CASSPQSGGSGNTIYF
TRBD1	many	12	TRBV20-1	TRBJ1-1	TGCAGTGCTGGACAGGGGTACACTGAAGCTTTCTTT	CSAGQGYTEAFF
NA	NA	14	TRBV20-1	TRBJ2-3	TGCAGTGCCGACCGACAGGCCGTCACAGATACGCAGTATTTT	CSADRQAVTDTQYF
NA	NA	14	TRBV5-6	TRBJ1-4	TGTGCCAGCAGCGGGGGCCCGACCTCTGGAAAACTGTTTTTT	CASSGGPTSGKLFF
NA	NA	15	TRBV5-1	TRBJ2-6	TGCGCCAGCAGCGCCCACAGCTCTGGGGCCAACGTCCTGACTTTC	CASSAHSSGANVLTF
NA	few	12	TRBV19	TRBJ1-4	TGTGCCAGTAGTCGGACAGCTGAAAAACTGTTTTTT	CASSRTAEKLFF
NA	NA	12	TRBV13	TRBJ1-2	TGTGCCAGCAGTTTAGGGTGGACTGGCTACACCTTC	CASSLGWTGYTF
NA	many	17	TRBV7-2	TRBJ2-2	TGTGCCAGCAGCCCGAGGGTCTCCTGGGAAGACGCCGGGGAGCTGTTTTTT	CASSPRVSWEDAGELFF
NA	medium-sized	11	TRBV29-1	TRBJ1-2	TGCAGCGTTGAATCCTATTATGGCTACACCTTC	CSVESYYGYTF
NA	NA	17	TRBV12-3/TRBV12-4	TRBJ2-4	TGTGCCAGCAGCAAAACTTACTCGAAGATAGCCAAAAACATGCAGTACTTT	CASSKTYSKIAKNMQYF
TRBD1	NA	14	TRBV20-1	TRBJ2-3	TGCAGTGCCAGCACCCCGGGAGAGCGGACAGGGTGGTATTTT	CSASTPGERTGWYF
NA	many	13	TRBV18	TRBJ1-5	TGTGCCAGCTCACCAGGGGTGAGCCAGCCCCAGCATTTT	CASSPGVSQPQHF
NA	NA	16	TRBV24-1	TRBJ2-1	TGTGCCACCAGTGGTACTAGGGGCCATAGCAGACATGAGCAGTTCTTC	CATSGTRGHSRHEQFF
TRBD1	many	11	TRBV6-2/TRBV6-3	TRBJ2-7	TGTGCCAGCAAGACAGGGTGGGAGCAGTACTTC	CASKTGWEQYF
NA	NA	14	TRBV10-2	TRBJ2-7	TGCGCGAGCAGTGATAGAGGTAGCGGCTATGAGCAGTACTTC	CASSDRGSGYEQYF
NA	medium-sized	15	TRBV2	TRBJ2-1	TGTGCCAGCAGTGAAGCTGGCGGAAGATTAAATGAGCAGTTCTTC	CASSEAGGRLNEQFF
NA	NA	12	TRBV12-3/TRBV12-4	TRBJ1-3	TGTGCCAGCAGTTTCTCTGGAAACACCATATATTTT	CASSFSGNTIYF
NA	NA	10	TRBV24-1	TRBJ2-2	TGTGCCACCAGTGCGGGGGAGCTGTTTTTT	CATSAGELFF
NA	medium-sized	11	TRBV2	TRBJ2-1	TGTGCCAGCAGTCTACTCAATGAGCAGTTCTTC	CASSLLNEQFF
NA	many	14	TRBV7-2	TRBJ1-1	TGTGCCAGCAGCCCCTTCAGGGTCGACACTGAAGCTTTCTTT	CASSPFRVDTEAFF
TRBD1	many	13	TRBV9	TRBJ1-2	TGTGCCAGCAGCGGGACAGGGAGCTATGGCTACACCTTC	CASSGTGSYGYTF
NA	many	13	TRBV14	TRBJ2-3	TGTGCCAGCAGCCATCAGAGCACAGATACGCAGTATTTT	CASSHQSTDTQYF
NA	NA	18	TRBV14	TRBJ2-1	TGTGCCAGCAGCCCCAGACTAGGGACAGACCACTCCTACAATGAGCAGTTCTTC	CASSPRLGTDHSYNEQFF